This is a list of T cell receptor beta chains from one sample in a study of cytomegalovirus exposure and HLA in healthy donors. TCRdb keeps only in-frame clones here, not all; method: immunoSEQ multiplex PCR. Seen here are around 180,000 clones, 80% observed once, and the top ten hold more than 5.5%. The sequenced sample consisted of PBMCs. These TCRs come from a man aged 25 to 45 in good health and CMV-seropositive. CDR3s include the opening cysteine and the closing phenylalanine or tryptophan. Fields, in order: clone size, J gene, V gene, D gene, CDR3 protein, CDR3 DNA. A D gene is named only where the DNA matches it firmly. Size is omitted from some rows. Given values are once, few, many or a class for expanded clones.

size: NA; J: TRBJ1-1; V: TRBV9; D: TRBD1; CDR3: CASSGIDRGPLNTEAFF; DNA: TGTGCCAGCAGCGGTATCGACAGGGGGCCCTTGAACACTGAAGCTTTCTTT
size: few; J: TRBJ2-7; V: TRBV4-3; D: TRBD1; CDR3: CASSAGQGASYEQYF; DNA: TGCGCCAGCAGCGCAGGACAGGGGGCCTCCTACGAGCAGTACTTC
size: few; J: TRBJ1-2; V: TRBV9; D: NA; CDR3: CASSVGEPGSTYGYTF; DNA: TGTGCCAGCAGCGTAGGAGAACCGGGATCTACCTATGGCTACACCTTC
size: NA; J: TRBJ2-3; V: TRBV27; D: NA; CDR3: CASSLSSDTDTQYF; DNA: TGTGCCAGCAGTCTATCTAGCGATACAGATACGCAGTATTTT
size: NA; J: TRBJ2-6; V: TRBV7-3; D: TRBD1; CDR3: CASSSGTGVLSGANVLTF; DNA: TGTGCCAGCAGTTCCGGGACAGGGGTCCTCTCTGGGGCCAACGTCCTGACTTTC
size: NA; J: TRBJ1-1; V: TRBV4-1; D: TRBD1; CDR3: CASSQGGTGIGLTEAFF; DNA: TGCGCCAGCAGCCAAGGAGGGACAGGGATAGGACTGACTGAAGCTTTCTTT
size: NA; J: TRBJ1-1; V: TRBV13; D: NA; CDR3: CASSLGLGISEAFF; DNA: TGTGCCAGCAGCTTAGGCCTCGGGATATCTGAAGCTTTCTTT
size: NA; J: TRBJ1-1; V: TRBV4-3; D: NA; CDR3: CASSQDRLLEAFF; DNA: TGCGCCAGCAGCCAAGATAGACTGCTTGAAGCTTTCTTT
size: NA; J: TRBJ2-2; V: TRBV29-1; D: NA; CDR3: CSVGSGGPGELFF; DNA: TGCAGCGTGGGGTCAGGCGGGCCCGGGGAGCTGTTTTTT
size: once; J: TRBJ2-3; V: TRBV11-3; D: TRBD2; CDR3: CASSVGLATDTQYF; DNA: TGTGCCAGCAGCGTGGGACTAGCCACAGATACGCAGTATTTT
size: NA; J: TRBJ1-4; V: TRBV4-3; D: NA; CDR3: CASSQDLSSNEKLFF; DNA: TGCGCCAGCAGCCAAGATCTGAGTTCTAATGAAAAACTGTTTTTT
size: NA; J: TRBJ2-7; V: TRBV7-8; D: NA; CDR3: CASSPHLVADREQYF; DNA: TGTGCCAGCAGCCCGCACCTTGTAGCGGACCGCGAGCAGTACTTC
size: once; J: TRBJ2-7; V: TRBV5-1; D: TRBD2; CDR3: CASSRTSEAYEQYF; DNA: TGCGCCAGCAGCCGTACTAGCGAGGCCTACGAGCAGTACTTC
size: NA; J: TRBJ1-3; V: TRBV28; D: NA; CDR3: CASYSFSGNTIYF; DNA: TGCGCCAGCTACAGTTTCTCTGGAAACACCATATATTTT
size: NA; J: TRBJ2-7; V: TRBV11-2; D: NA; CDR3: CASRWRTKEQYF; DNA: TGTGCCAGCAGATGGAGGACTAAGGAGCAGTACTTC
size: NA; J: TRBJ1-4; V: TRBV4-2; D: NA; CDR3: CASSQDFTGGRGGKLFF; DNA: TGTGCCAGCAGCCAAGACTTCACGGGGGGCCGTGGTGGAAAACTGTTTTTT
size: NA; J: TRBJ2-1; V: TRBV18; D: NA; CDR3: CASSQGSTNEQFF; DNA: TGTGCCAGCTCACAAGGTAGCACCAATGAGCAGTTCTTC
size: NA; J: TRBJ1-1; V: TRBV5-4; D: NA; CDR3: CASSLTENTEAFF; DNA: TGTGCCAGCAGCTTAACAGAGAACACTGAAGCTTTCTTT
size: NA; J: TRBJ2-3; V: TRBV6-6; D: TRBD2; CDR3: CASSYTAGGLATQYF; DNA: TGTGCCAGCAGTTATACGGCGGGAGGCCTGGCTACGCAGTATTTT
size: few; J: TRBJ2-5; V: TRBV5-1; D: TRBD1; CDR3: CASSWTGSKVETQYF; DNA: TGCGCCAGCAGCTGGACAGGGTCCAAAGTTGAGACCCAGTACTTC
size: once; J: TRBJ2-7; V: TRBV9; D: NA; CDR3: CASPEALPSYEQYF; DNA: TGTGCCAGCCCCGAAGCCCTCCCGTCCTACGAGCAGTACTTC
size: NA; J: TRBJ1-2; V: TRBV27; D: TRBD1; CDR3: CASSFFRQGAYYGYTF; DNA: TGTGCCAGCAGTTTTTTCCGGCAGGGGGCTTACTATGGCTACACCTTC
size: few; J: TRBJ2-3; V: TRBV10-2; D: TRBD1; CDR3: CASSNRGRGLDTQYF; DNA: TGCGCCAGCAGTAACAGGGGCCGCGGACTAGATACGCAGTATTTT
size: NA; J: TRBJ2-7; V: TRBV7-9; D: NA; CDR3: CASSPSRYEQYF; DNA: TGTGCCAGCAGCCCTAGCAGGTACGAGCAGTACTTC
size: NA; J: TRBJ1-2; V: TRBV27; D: TRBD1; CDR3: CASSLKAGGHGYTF; DNA: TGTGCCAGCAGTTTAAAGGCAGGGGGGCATGGCTACACCTTC
size: NA; J: TRBJ2-7; V: TRBV4-1; D: NA; CDR3: CASSLLLDSRYEQYF; DNA: TGCGCCAGCAGCCTATTACTGGACAGCCGATACGAGCAGTACTTC
size: NA; J: TRBJ2-3; V: TRBV7-2; D: TRBD2; CDR3: CASSPQAGDTDTQYF; DNA: TGTGCCAGCAGCCCACAAGCGGGAGACACAGATACGCAGTATTTT
size: NA; J: TRBJ2-7; V: TRBV7-9; D: NA; CDR3: CASSPPAGREQYF; DNA: TGTGCCAGCAGCCCCCCAGCTGGGAGGGAGCAGTACTTC
size: NA; J: TRBJ1-1; V: TRBV6-5; D: NA; CDR3: CASSIGQTTNTEAFF; DNA: TGTGCCAGCAGTATCGGACAGACAACGAACACTGAAGCTTTCTTT
size: NA; J: TRBJ2-7; V: TRBV9; D: TRBD1; CDR3: CASSARQGGVEQYF; DNA: TGTGCCAGCAGCGCCCGACAGGGTGGTGTCGAGCAGTACTTC
size: NA; J: TRBJ2-7; V: TRBV18; D: TRBD1; CDR3: CASSPDRVLTSYEQYF; DNA: TGTGCCAGCTCACCAGACAGGGTCCTAACGTCCTACGAGCAGTACTTC
size: NA; J: TRBJ2-4; V: TRBV14; D: NA; CDR3: CASSGLGGAKNIQYF; DNA: TGTGCCAGCAGTGGCCTGGGGGGAGCCAAAAACATTCAGTACTTC
size: NA; J: TRBJ2-2; V: TRBV5-8; D: NA; CDR3: CASSLEVGRHTGELFF; DNA: TGTGCCAGCAGCTTGGAAGTGGGCAGACACACCGGGGAGCTGTTTTTT
size: NA; J: TRBJ2-2; V: TRBV7-9; D: NA; CDR3: CASSLLESGELFF; DNA: TGTGCCAGCAGCTTACTAGAGTCCGGGGAGCTGTTTTTT
size: NA; J: TRBJ2-2; V: TRBV6-4; D: TRBD1; CDR3: CASSDSPGQGDGELFF; DNA: TGTGCCAGCAGTGATTCGCCGGGACAGGGGGACGGGGAGCTGTTTTTT
size: NA; J: TRBJ1-2; V: TRBV18; D: TRBD1; CDR3: CASSPTGNPYGYTF; DNA: TGTGCCAGCTCACCGACAGGGAATCCCTATGGCTACACCTTC
size: NA; J: TRBJ1-2; V: TRBV19; D: NA; CDR3: CASSLRIGGYTF; DNA: TGTGCCAGTAGTCTGAGGATCGGGGGCTACACCTTC
size: NA; J: TRBJ1-2; V: TRBV30; D: NA; CDR3: CAWSRQYGYTF; DNA: TGTGCCTGGAGCCGACAGTATGGCTACACCTTC
size: NA; J: TRBJ2-3; V: TRBV10-3; D: NA; CDR3: CAVSGAGALTDTQYF; DNA: TGTGCCGTATCAGGGGCGGGGGCTCTCACAGATACGCAGTATTTT
size: NA; J: TRBJ2-3; V: TRBV19; D: NA; CDR3: CASSMVASRDMITDTQYF; DNA: TGTGCCAGTAGTATGGTTGCCTCCCGGGACATGATCACAGATACGCAGTATTTT
size: once; J: TRBJ1-1; V: TRBV5-1; D: TRBD1; CDR3: CASSLATTGPRGGTTEAFF; DNA: TGCGCCAGCAGCTTGGCTACGACAGGGCCGCGCGGCGGGACCACTGAAGCTTTCTTT
size: NA; J: TRBJ1-5; V: TRBV6-1; D: TRBD1; CDR3: CASSLDRDSNQPQHF; DNA: TGTGCCAGCAGCCTGGACAGGGATTCCAATCAGCCCCAGCATTTT
size: NA; J: TRBJ1-4; V: TRBV7-9; D: NA; CDR3: CSSSSSGQPEEKLFF; DNA: TGTTCCAGCAGCTCGTCGGGACAACCGGAGGAAAAACTGTTTTTT
size: NA; J: TRBJ1-5; V: TRBV19; D: TRBD1; CDR3: CASSADRVRDQPQHF; DNA: TGTGCCAGTAGTGCGGACAGGGTTCGTGATCAGCCCCAGCATTTT
size: NA; J: TRBJ1-2; V: TRBV4-3; D: NA; CDR3: CASSRQQGGRDGYTF; DNA: TGCGCCAGCAGCCGCCAACAGGGTGGTAGGGATGGCTACACCTTC
size: NA; J: TRBJ1-1; V: TRBV6-5; D: NA; CDR3: CASLTRQRGRTEAFF; DNA: TGTGCCAGCCTCACAAGGCAGCGGGGCAGGACTGAAGCTTTCTTT
size: NA; J: TRBJ2-3; V: TRBV4-1; D: TRBD2; CDR3: CASSPRTSGSTDTQYF; DNA: TGCGCCAGCAGCCCCCGGACTAGCGGGAGCACAGATACGCAGTATTTT
size: once; J: TRBJ1-6; V: TRBV4-2; D: NA; CDR3: CASSLIPGGQSVSPLHF; DNA: TGTGCCAGCAGCCTAATACCCGGTGGACAGTCAGTATCACCCCTCCACTTT
size: NA; J: TRBJ2-6; V: TRBV10-2; D: NA; CDR3: CASSWGRRDGANVLTF; DNA: TGCGCCAGCAGTTGGGGGCGGAGAGACGGGGCCAACGTCCTGACTTTC
size: once; J: TRBJ2-7; V: TRBV6-5; D: TRBD2; CDR3: CASRHHEGSGVVQYF; DNA: TGTGCCAGCAGACACCACGAGGGTAGCGGGGTCGTGCAGTACTTC
size: NA; J: TRBJ1-5; V: TRBV5-6; D: TRBD1; CDR3: CASSSRGSGVQPQHF; DNA: TGTGCCAGCAGCTCCAGGGGGTCTGGAGTTCAGCCCCAGCATTTT
size: NA; J: TRBJ1-1; V: TRBV6-5; D: NA; CDR3: CASSVRAYRDTEAFF; DNA: TGTGCCAGCTCGGTCAGGGCCTATAGGGACACTGAAGCTTTCTTT
size: NA; J: TRBJ2-3; V: TRBV6-4; D: TRBD2; CDR3: CASSDRSGGATDTQYF; DNA: TGTGCCAGCAGTGACCGGAGCGGGGGGGCGACAGATACGCAGTATTTT
size: NA; J: TRBJ2-1; V: TRBV4-1; D: NA; CDR3: CASSQDSAAGNEQFF; DNA: TGCGCCAGCAGCCAAGATTCCGCGGCGGGCAATGAGCAGTTCTTC
size: once; J: TRBJ1-2; V: TRBV10-3; D: TRBD1; CDR3: CAIREFHRGGDGYTF; DNA: TGTGCCATCAGAGAATTCCACAGGGGCGGCGATGGCTACACCTTC
size: NA; J: TRBJ1-1; V: TRBV11-2; D: NA; CDR3: CASSLEGGGNTEAFF; DNA: TGTGCCAGCAGCTTAGAAGGGGGGGGGAACACTGAAGCTTTCTTT
size: few; J: TRBJ1-3; V: TRBV5-1; D: NA; CDR3: CASSPREGPGNTIYF; DNA: TGCGCCAGCAGCCCTCGAGAGGGTCCGGGAAACACCATATATTTT
size: NA; J: TRBJ2-6; V: TRBV30; D: TRBD1; CDR3: CAWSLQGYGANVLTF; DNA: TGTGCCTGGTCCTTACAGGGGTATGGGGCCAACGTCCTGACTTTC
size: few; J: TRBJ2-2; V: TRBV11-2; D: TRBD2; CDR3: CASSLTSGSTGELFF; DNA: TGTGCCAGCAGCTTGACTAGCGGGAGCACCGGGGAGCTGTTTTTT
size: NA; J: TRBJ2-7; V: TRBV18; D: NA; CDR3: CASSLTSTEGYEQYF; DNA: TGTGCCAGCTCACTGACCTCGACAGAAGGATACGAGCAGTACTTC